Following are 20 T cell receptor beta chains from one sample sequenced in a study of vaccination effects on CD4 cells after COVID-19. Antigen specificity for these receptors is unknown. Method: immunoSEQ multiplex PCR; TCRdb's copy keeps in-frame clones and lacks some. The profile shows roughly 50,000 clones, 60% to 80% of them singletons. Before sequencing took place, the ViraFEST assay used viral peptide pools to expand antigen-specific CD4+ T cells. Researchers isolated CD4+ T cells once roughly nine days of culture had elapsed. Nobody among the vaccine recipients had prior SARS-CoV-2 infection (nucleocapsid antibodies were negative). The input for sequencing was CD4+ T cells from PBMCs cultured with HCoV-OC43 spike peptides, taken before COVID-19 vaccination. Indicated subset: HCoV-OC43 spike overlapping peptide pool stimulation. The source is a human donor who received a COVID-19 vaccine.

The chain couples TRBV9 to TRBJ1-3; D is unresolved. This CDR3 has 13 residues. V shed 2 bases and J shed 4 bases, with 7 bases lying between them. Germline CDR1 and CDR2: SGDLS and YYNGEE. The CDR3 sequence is CASSVDVGNTIYF. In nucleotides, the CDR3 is TGTGCCAGCAGCGTGGACGTAGGAAACACCATATATTTT.

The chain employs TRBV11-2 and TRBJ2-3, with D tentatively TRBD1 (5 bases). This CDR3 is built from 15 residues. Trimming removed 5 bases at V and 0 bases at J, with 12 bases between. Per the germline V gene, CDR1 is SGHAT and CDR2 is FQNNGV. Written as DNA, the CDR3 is TGTGCCAGCAGCGGACGGACACAAAGCACAGATACGCAGTATTTT. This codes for CASSGRTQSTDTQYF.

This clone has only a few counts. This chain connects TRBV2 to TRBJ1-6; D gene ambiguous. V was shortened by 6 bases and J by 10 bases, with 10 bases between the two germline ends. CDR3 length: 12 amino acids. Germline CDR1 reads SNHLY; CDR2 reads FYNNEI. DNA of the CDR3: TGTGCCAGCAGCCGCGACCCCTCACCCCTCCACTTT. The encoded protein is CASSRDPSPLHF.

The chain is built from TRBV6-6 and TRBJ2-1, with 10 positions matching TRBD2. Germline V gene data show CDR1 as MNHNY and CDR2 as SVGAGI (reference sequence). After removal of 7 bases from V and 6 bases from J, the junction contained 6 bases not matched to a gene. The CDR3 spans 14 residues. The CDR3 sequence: CASMRSSGGNEQFF. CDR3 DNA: TGTGCCAGCATGAGGTCTAGCGGGGGCAATGAGCAGTTCTTC.

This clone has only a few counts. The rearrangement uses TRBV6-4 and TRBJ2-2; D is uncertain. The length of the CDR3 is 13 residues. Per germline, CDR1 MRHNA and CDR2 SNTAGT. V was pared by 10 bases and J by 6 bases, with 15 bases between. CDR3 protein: CANLSNGAGELFF. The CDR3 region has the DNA TGTGCCAACCTTTCTAATGGGGCCGGGGAGCTGTTTTTT.

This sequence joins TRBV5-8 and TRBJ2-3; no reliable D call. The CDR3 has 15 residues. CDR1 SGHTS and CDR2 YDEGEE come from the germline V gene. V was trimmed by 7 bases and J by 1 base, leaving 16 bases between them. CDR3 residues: CASPNWGSRTDTQYF. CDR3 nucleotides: TGTGCCAGCCCCAACTGGGGATCCCGCACAGATACGCAGTATTTT. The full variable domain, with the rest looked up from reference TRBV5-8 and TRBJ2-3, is EAGVTQSPTHLIKTRGQQATLRCSPISGHTSVYWYQQALGLGLQFLLWYDEGEERNRGNFPPRFSGRQFPNYSSELNVNALELEDSALYLCASPNWGSRTDTQYFGPGTRLTVL.

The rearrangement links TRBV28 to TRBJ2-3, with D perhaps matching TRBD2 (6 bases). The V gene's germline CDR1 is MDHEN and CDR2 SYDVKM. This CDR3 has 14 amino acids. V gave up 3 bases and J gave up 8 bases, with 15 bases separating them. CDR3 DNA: TGTGCCAGCAGTTTGGGCGGGGAAAAGGCTACGCAGTATTTT. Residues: CASSLGGEKATQYF.

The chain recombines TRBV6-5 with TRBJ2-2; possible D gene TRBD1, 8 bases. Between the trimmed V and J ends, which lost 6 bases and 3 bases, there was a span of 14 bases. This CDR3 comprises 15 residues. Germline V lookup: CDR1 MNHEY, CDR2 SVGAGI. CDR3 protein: CASSRQGRDTGELFF. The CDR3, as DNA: TGTGCCAGCAGCCGACAGGGGAGGGACACCGGGGAGCTGTTTTTT.

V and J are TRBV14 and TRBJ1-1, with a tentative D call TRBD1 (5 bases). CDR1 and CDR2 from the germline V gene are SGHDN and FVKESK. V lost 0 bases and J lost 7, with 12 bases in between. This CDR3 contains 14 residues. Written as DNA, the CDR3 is TGTGCCAGCAGCCAAGACACAGGTATAGATGAAGCTTTCTTT. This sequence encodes CASSQDTGIDEAFF.

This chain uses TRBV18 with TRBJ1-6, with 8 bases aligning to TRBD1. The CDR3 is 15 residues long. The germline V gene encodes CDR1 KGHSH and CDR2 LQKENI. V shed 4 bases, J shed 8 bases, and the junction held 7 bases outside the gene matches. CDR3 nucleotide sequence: TGTGCCAGCTCACTCATGACAGGGGTTGATTCACCCCTCCACTTT. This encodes CASSLMTGVDSPLHF. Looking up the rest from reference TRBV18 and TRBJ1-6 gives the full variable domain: NAGVMQNPRHLVRRRGQEARLRCSPMKGHSHVYWYRQLPEEGLKFMVYLQKENIIDESGMPKERFSAEFPKEGPSILRIQQVVRGDSAAYFCASSLMTGVDSPLHFGNGTRLTVT.

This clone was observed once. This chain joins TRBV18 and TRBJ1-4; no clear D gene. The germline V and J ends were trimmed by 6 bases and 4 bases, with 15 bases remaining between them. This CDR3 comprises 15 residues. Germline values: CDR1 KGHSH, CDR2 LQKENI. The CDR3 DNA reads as TGTGCCAGCTCTCTCCAAGGCGGACTTAATGAAAAACTGTTTTTT. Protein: CASSLQGGLNEKLFF.

The CDR3 sequence is CASSLRGSNTGELFF. The CDR3, as DNA: TGCGCCAGCAGCTTACGGGGCAGTAACACCGGGGAGCTGTTTTTT. The chain employs TRBV5-1 and TRBJ2-2; the D gene could be TRBD1 or TRBD2 (5 bases each). Germline CDR1 is SGHRS and CDR2 is YFSETQ. Trimming took 2 bases from V and 2 from J, leaving 10 bases between them. The CDR3 totals 15 residues.

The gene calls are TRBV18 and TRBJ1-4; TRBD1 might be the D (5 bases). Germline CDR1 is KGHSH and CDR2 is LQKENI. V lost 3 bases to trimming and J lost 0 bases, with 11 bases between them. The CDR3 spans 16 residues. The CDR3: CASSPRGGSTNEKLFF. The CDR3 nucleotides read TGTGCCAGCTCACCCCGGGGGGGATCAACTAATGAAAAACTGTTTTTT.

As DNA, the CDR3 is TGTGCCAGCAGCTTATATTCGAGCAATGAGCAGTTCTTC. Its protein is CASSLYSSNEQFF. V is TRBV11-2 and J is TRBJ2-1; D call uncertain. The germline V gene has CDR1 SGHAT and CDR2 FQNNGV. The CDR3 extends over 13 amino acids. The V end lost 2 bases, the J end lost 6 bases, and 8 bases lay between the germline ends.

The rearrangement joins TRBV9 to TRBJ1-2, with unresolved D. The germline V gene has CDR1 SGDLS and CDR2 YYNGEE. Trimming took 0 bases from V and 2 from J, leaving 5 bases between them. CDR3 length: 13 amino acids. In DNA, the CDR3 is TGTGCCAGCAGCGTAGACGCGAACTATGGCTACACCTTC. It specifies CASSVDANYGYTF.

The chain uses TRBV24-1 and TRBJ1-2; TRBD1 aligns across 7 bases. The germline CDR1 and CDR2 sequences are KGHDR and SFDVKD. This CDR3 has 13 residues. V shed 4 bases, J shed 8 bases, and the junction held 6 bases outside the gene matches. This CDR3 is CATSDLTGLGYTF. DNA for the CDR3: TGTGCCACCAGTGACCTGACAGGGCTCGGCTACACCTTC.

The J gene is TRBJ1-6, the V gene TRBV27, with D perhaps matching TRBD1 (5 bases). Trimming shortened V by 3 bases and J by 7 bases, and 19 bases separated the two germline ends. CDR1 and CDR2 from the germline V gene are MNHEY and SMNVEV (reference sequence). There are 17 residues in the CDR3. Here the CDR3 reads CASSLGNLGGRNSPLHF. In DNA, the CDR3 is TGTGCCAGCAGTTTGGGAAACTTGGGGGGGAGGAATTCACCCCTCCACTTT.

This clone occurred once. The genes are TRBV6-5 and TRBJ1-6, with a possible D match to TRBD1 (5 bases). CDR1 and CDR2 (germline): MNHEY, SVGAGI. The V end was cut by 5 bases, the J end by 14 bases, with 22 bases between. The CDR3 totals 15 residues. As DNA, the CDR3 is TGTGCCAGCAGTCCTCCGGGACGGGGTGAACCGGCCCTCCACTTT. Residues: CASSPPGRGEPALHF.

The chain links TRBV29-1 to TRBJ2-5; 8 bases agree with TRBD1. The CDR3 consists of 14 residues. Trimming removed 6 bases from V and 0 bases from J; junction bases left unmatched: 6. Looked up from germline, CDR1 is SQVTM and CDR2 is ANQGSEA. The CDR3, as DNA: TGCAGCGTCCCCCCGGACAGGGACCAAGAGACCCAGTACTTC. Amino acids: CSVPPDRDQETQYF.

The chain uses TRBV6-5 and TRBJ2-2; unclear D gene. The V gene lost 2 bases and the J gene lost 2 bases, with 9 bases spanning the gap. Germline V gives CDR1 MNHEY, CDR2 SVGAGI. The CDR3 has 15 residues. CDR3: CASSYGTRNTGELFF. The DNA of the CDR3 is TGTGCCAGCAGTTACGGTACCCGAAACACCGGGGAGCTGTTTTTT.